The present T cell receptor (beta chain) was sequenced within a study of blood T cell repertoires in COVID-19. CDR1 is KGHSH and CDR2 is LQKENI in the germline V gene. The V end was cut by 5 bases, the J end by 3 bases, with 10 bases between. The length of the CDR3 is 14 residues. Clones were read by immunoSEQ multiplex PCR, and TCRdb kept only the in-frame ones, dropping some. This sample has roughly 120,000 clones, with almost 85% found just once. Sequencing input: peripheral blood. The J gene is TRBJ1-4, the V gene TRBV18; D is undetermined. The TCR originated in a man aged 65 to 79 with active or convalescent COVID-19. CDR3: CASSSPGANEKLFF. CDR3 sequence (DNA): TGTGCCAGCTCAAGTCCGGGAGCTAATGAAAAACTGTTTTTT. Complete variable domain (other parts from reference TRBV18 and TRBJ1-4): NAGVMQNPRHLVRRRGQEARLRCSPMKGHSHVYWYRQLPEEGLKFMVYLQKENIIDESGMPKERFSAEFPKEGPSILRIQQVVRGDSAAYFCASSSPGANEKLFFGSGTQLSVL.